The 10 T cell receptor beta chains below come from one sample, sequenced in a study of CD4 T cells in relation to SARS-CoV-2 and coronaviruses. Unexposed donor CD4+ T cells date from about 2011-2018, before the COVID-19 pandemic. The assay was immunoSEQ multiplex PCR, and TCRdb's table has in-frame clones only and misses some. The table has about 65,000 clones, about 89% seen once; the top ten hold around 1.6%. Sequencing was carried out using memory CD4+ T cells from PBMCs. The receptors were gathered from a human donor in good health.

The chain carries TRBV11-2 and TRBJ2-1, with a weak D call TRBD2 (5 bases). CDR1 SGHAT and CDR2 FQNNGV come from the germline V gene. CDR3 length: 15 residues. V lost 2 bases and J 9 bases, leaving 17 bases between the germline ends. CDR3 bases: TGTGCCAGCAGCTTAAGAGGCCTGATACGGGGTGAGCAGTTCTTC. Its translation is CASSLRGLIRGEQFF.

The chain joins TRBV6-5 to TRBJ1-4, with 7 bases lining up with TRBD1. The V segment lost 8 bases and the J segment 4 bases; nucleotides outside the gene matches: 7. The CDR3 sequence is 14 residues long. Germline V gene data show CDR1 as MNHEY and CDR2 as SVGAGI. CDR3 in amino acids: CASVLQGFNEKLFF. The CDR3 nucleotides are TGTGCCAGCGTTTTACAGGGGTTTAATGAAAAACTGTTTTTT.

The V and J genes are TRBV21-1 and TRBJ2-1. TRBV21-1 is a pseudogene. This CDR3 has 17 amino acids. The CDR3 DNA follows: TGTGCCAGCAGCAAAGTCGGGCCACACATCCGCTACAATGAGCAGTTCTTC. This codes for CASSKVGPHIRYNEQFF.

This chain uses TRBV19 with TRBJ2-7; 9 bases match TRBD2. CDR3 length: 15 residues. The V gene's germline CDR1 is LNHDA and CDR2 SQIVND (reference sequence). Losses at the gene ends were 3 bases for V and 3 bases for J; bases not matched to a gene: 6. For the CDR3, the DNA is TGTGCCAGTAGTATGAGGCGGGGGGGGAGCTACGAGCAGTACTTC. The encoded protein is CASSMRRGGSYEQYF.

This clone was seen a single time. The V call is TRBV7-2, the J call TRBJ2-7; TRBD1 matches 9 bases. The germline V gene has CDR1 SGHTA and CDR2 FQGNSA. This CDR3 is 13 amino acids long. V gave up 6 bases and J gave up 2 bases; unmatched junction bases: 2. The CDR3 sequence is CASRGQGTYEQYF. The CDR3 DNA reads TGTGCCAGCAGGGGACAGGGAACCTACGAGCAGTACTTC.

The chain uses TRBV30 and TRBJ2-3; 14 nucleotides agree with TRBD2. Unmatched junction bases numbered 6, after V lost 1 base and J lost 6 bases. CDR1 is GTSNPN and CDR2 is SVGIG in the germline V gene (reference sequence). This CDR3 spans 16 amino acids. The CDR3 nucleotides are TGTGCCTGGAGTGCGGGACTAGCGGGAGTACGGGATACGCAGTATTTT. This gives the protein CAWSAGLAGVRDTQYF. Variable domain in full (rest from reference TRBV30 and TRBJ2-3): SQTIHQWPATLVQPVGSPLSLECTVEGTSNPNLYWYRQAAGRGLQLLFYSVGIGQISSEVPQNLSASRPQDRQFILSSKKLLLSDSGFYLCAWSAGLAGVRDTQYFGPGTRLTVL.

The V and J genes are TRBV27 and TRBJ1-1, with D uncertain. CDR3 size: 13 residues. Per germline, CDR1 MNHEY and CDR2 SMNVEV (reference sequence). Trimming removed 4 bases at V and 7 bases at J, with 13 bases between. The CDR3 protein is CASSSPPLYEAFF. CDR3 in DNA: TGTGCCAGCAGTTCCCCCCCCCTTTATGAAGCTTTCTTT.

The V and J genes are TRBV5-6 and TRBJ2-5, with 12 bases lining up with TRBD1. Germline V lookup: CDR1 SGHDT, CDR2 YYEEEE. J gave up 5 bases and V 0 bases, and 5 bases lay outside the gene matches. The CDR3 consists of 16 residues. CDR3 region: CASSLAGTGGRETQYF. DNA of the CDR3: TGTGCCAGCAGCTTGGCGGGGACAGGGGGCAGGGAGACCCAGTACTTC.

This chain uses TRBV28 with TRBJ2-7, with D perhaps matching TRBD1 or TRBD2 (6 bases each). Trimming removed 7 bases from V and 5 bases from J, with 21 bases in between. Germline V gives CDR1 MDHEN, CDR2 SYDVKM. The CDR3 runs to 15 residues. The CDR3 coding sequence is TGTGCCAGCACCCCTGGAGGGGCAGGGGCCAACGAGCAGTACTTC. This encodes CASTPGGAGANEQYF.

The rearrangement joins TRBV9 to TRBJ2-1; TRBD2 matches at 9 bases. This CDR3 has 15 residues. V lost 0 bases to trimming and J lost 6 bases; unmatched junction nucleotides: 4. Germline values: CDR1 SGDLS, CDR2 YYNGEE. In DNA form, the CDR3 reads TGTGCCAGCAGCGTAGAACTAGCGGGCCGCAATGAGCAGTTCTTC. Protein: CASSVELAGRNEQFF.